The 10 T cell receptor beta chains below all came from one sample that was sequenced in a study of blood T cells in healthy people across ages. A sample-barcoded 5' primer and a J-beta primer mix were used in a second PCR of about 7 to 12 cycles. TCRdb reprocessed the 5' RACE reads with MiXCR, giving one entry per CDR3 protein. This repertoire shows about 1.1 million distinct CDR3 sequences, about two fifths found once; its top ten account for around 12%. Sample: blood. The receptors originated from a man aged 18 to 35 in good health.

Worth noting for this clonotype: This may be a read error: a much more frequent sequence differs by one nucleotide. The chain joins TRBV9 to TRBJ2-5; D call uncertain. CDR3 length equals 13 residues. Trimming took off 0 bases at V and 11 bases at J, with 14 bases between the two ends. Germline CDR1 reads SGDLS; CDR2 reads YYNGEE. DNA of the CDR3: TGTGCCAGCAGCGTAGAAGCCCTCAATGAGCAGTACTTC. It is translated as CASSVEALNEQYF.

This clonotype was recorded at least ten times. The chain recombines TRBV4-2 with TRBJ2-3; 9 nucleotides align to TRBD2. This CDR3 is 18 amino acids long. The J segment lost 2 bases and the V segment lost 0 bases, leaving 9 bases of the junction unmatched. Germline V lookup: CDR1 LGHNA, CDR2 YNFKEQ. CDR3 in DNA: TGTGCCAGCAGCCAAGAAGCCAGCGGGGGGTCTAACACAGATACGCAGTATTTT. It encodes CASSQEASGGSNTDTQYF.

This clonotype appeared a few times. The genes are TRBV4-2 and TRBJ1-2; no firm D call. Germline loops: CDR1 LGHNA, CDR2 YNFKEQ. The length of the CDR3 is 14 residues. V was pared by 0 bases and J by 8 bases, with 13 bases between. This CDR3 is CASSQEVREGGYTF. The CDR3 bases are TGTGCCAGCAGCCAAGAAGTAAGGGAAGGGGGCTACACCTTC.

The chain uses TRBV28 and TRBJ2-2; unclear D gene. Germline V gives CDR1 MDHEN, CDR2 SYDVKM. The CDR3 is 16 residues long. Trimming pared 0 bases from V and 2 bases from J, leaving 10 bases between. The CDR3 sequence: CASSLWGSRNTGELFF. As DNA, the CDR3 is TGTGCCAGCAGTTTATGGGGGTCCCGCAACACCGGGGAGCTGTTTTTT.

The CDR3 nucleotides read TGTGCCAGCAGCCGAACCCGGGACACCATATATTTT. This codes for CASSRTRDTIYF. The rearrangement links TRBV25-1 to TRBJ1-3, with D unclear. CDR3 length equals 12 residues. Trimming cost V 6 bases and J 8 bases, with 11 bases left between them. CDR1 and CDR2 (germline): MGHDK, SYGVNS.

This clonotype has a handful of counts. The chain employs TRBV9 and TRBJ2-1, with 8 bases lining up with TRBD1. After removal of 2 bases from V and 7 bases from J, the junction contained 8 bases not matched to a gene. The length of the CDR3 is 15 residues. Germline V gene sequence: CDR1 SGDLS, CDR2 YYNGEE. CDR3 protein: CASSVGRGRLNEQFF. The CDR3, as DNA: TGTGCCAGCAGCGTTGGCAGGGGGCGTTTGAATGAGCAGTTCTTC.

There are a few counts of this clonotype. The genes are TRBV12-3 or TRBV12-4 and TRBJ2-1; 13 positions agree with TRBD2. This CDR3 region has 17 residues. The V segment lost 1 base and the J segment 2 bases; nucleotides outside the gene matches: 2. The CDR3 DNA follows: TGTGCCAGCAGTTTAGGCACTAGCGGGGGGGCCTACAATGAGCAGTTCTTC. Its translation: CASSLGTSGGAYNEQFF.

The chain is built from TRBV6-4 and TRBJ2-4; possibly TRBD1 or TRBD2 for D (5 bases each). The CDR3 sequence is 18 residues long. Germline-derived CDR1 and CDR2 are MRHNA and SNTAGT. Trimming shortened V by 0 bases and J by 4 bases, and 19 bases separated the two germline ends. In DNA form, the CDR3 reads TGTGCCAGCAGTGACTCGAGTGAGGGACGGCTGAAGAAAAACATTCAGTACTTC. Translation: CASSDSSEGRLKKNIQYF.

The count of this clonotype is one. The chain recombines TRBV4-2 with TRBJ2-5; 11 nucleotides agree with TRBD2. Germline loops: CDR1 LGHNA, CDR2 YNFKEQ. This CDR3 is 19 amino acids long. V was clipped by 2 bases and J by 9 bases; unmatched bases: 20. CDR3 DNA sequence: TGTGCCAGCAGCCAACCCTGGGGGACTAGCGGTACCTGGCCGACGGCCCAGTACTTC. Its protein is CASSQPWGTSGTWPTAQYF.

This clonotype was counted once. CDR3: CASSFQEGKDGYTF. CDR3 coding DNA: TGCGCCAGCAGCTTTCAGGAGGGGAAGGATGGCTACACCTTC. The rearrangement joins TRBV5-1 to TRBJ1-2; D might be TRBD1 (5 bases). Germline V gives CDR1 SGHRS, CDR2 YFSETQ. The CDR3 is made up of 14 amino acids. With 2 bases removed from V and 6 bases from J, the gap between germline ends came to 14 bases.